Listed below are T cell receptor beta chains from one sample, sequenced in a study of tumor-infiltrating lymphocytes in oesophageal squamous cell carcinoma. MiXCR was run by TCRdb on the PCR reads, yielding one entry per CDR3 protein. The table has around 12,000 distinct CDR3 sequences, roughly 50% seen once. Input material: esophageal tumor tissue. Receptor source: a female donor with esophageal squamous cell carcinoma. The CDR3 runs from the conserved cysteine through the conserved F or W. Fields, in order: D gene, J gene, V gene, clone size, CDR3 protein, CDR3 DNA. The D gene is left open where the match is weak. Size tells how often a clone was seen (once, few, many) or the class of an expanded clone, and some rows leave it out.

>NA|TRBJ2-1|TRBV7-2|few
CTSSLGQGYTGELYF
TGTACCAGCAGCTTAGGGCAGGGATACACCGGGGAGCTGTACTTC
>NA|TRBJ2-7|TRBV6-4|NA
CASSESSARKDEQYF
TGTGCCAGCAGTGAAAGCTCAGCACGGAAAGACGAGCAGTACTTC
>TRBD1|TRBJ1-3|TRBV6-6|NA
CASSYSRAGGTSGNTIYF
TGTGCCAGCAGTTACTCGCGCGCAGGGGGTACATCTGGAAACACCATATATTTT
>TRBD2|TRBJ2-5|TRBV12-3/TRBV12-4|NA
CASRPSGGRGETQYF
TGTGCCAGCAGACCTAGCGGGGGTAGGGGGGAGACCCAGTACTTC
>TRBD2|TRBJ2-1|TRBV7-2|once
CASSPQGGRALEQFF
TGTGCCAGCAGCCCTCAGGGCGGGAGAGCTCTTGAGCAGTTCTTC
>TRBD2|TRBJ2-3|TRBV7-2|once
CASGPRSGRPDTQYF
TGTGCCAGCGGACCGAGAAGCGGGAGACCAGATACGCAGTATTTT
>TRBD1|TRBJ2-4|TRBV7-6|few
CASSRDTGGINIQYF
TGTGCCAGCAGCCGTGACACAGGGGGCATAAACATTCAGTACTTC
>NA|TRBJ2-1|TRBV7-9|NA
CASSPRRGNEQFF
TGTGCCAGCAGCCCCAGGCGTGGCAATGAGCAGTTCTTC
>TRBD1|TRBJ1-4|TRBV7-4|NA
CASSRQGTNEKLFF
TGTGCCAGCAGCCGACAGGGAACTAATGAAAAACTGTTTTTT
>NA|TRBJ2-7|TRBV28|many
CASSFSGTNYEQYF
TGTGCCAGCAGTTTTTCAGGGACCAACTACGAGCAGTACTTC
>NA|TRBJ2-3|TRBV7-2|NA
CASSLVPPDTQYF
TGTGCCAGCAGCTTAGTTCCCCCAGATACGCAGTATTTT
>TRBD1|TRBJ2-1|TRBV7-9|NA
CASSTGQGYNEQFF
TGTGCCAGCAGCACGGGACAGGGGTACAATGAGCAGTTCTTC
>TRBD1|TRBJ2-2|TRBV6-1|many
CASRTGDTGELFF
TGTGCCAGCAGGACAGGGGACACCGGGGAGCTGTTTTTT
>TRBD1|TRBJ2-2|TRBV12-3/TRBV12-4|NA
CASSSGQVPANTGELFF
TGTGCCAGCAGTTCGGGACAGGTTCCCGCGAACACCGGGGAGCTGTTTTTT
>TRBD2|TRBJ2-5|TRBV10-3|NA
CAISGGLAGLETQYF
TGTGCCATCAGTGGGGGACTAGCGGGACTGGAGACCCAGTACTTC
>TRBD1|TRBJ1-1|TRBV6-1|many
CASSWGTGGREAFF
TGTGCCAGCAGTTGGGGAACAGGGGGCCGTGAAGCTTTCTTT
>NA|TRBJ2-1|TRBV27|many
CASSFGSYNEQFF
TGTGCCAGCAGTTTTGGCTCCTACAATGAGCAGTTCTTC
>NA|TRBJ2-1|TRBV7-2|few
CASSSRTGNTEAFF
TGTGCCAGCAGCTCACGGACCGGGAACACTGAAGCTTTCTTC
>TRBD2|TRBJ2-3|TRBV28|once
CASSSQTSGGGDTQYF
TGTGCCAGCAGTTCCCAGACTAGCGGGGGGGGAGATACGCAGTATTTT
>NA|TRBJ1-2|TRBV7-6|NA
CASSRDNYGYTF
TGTGCCAGCAGCCGGGACAACTATGGCTACACCTTC
>NA|TRBJ1-6|TRBV24-1|NA
CATSDSWAYEQYF
TGTGCCACCTCGGACAGCTGGGCCTACGAGCAGTACTTT
>NA|TRBJ2-7|TRBV12-3/TRBV12-4|NA
CASSRGPGTYEQYF
TGTGCCAGCAGCCGGGGGCCCGGTACCTACGAGCAGTACTTC
>NA|TRBJ2-5|TRBV11-1|NA
CASSRTGTNNYNEQYF
TGTGCCAGCAGCCGTACCGGGACAAATAACTACAATGAGCAGTACTTC
>TRBD2|TRBJ2-5|TRBV6-1|medium-sized
CASRRGGQEETQYF
TGTGCCAGCAGACGGGGGGGCCAGGAAGAGACCCAGTACTTC
>TRBD1|TRBJ1-2|TRBV2|NA
CASRLPTGGLNYGYTF
TGTGCCAGCAGGCTACCGACAGGGGGGCTGAACTATGGCTACACCTTC
>NA|TRBJ2-3|TRBV12-3/TRBV12-4|NA
CASSFGGAGDTQYF
TGTGCCAGCAGTTTCGGAGGGGCTGGGGATACGCAGTATTTT
>TRBD1|TRBJ2-7|TRBV12-3/TRBV12-4|NA
CASSPGARTGTYEQYF
TGTGCCAGCAGCCCGGGGGCGAGGACAGGGACCTACGAGCAGTACTTC
>NA|TRBJ1-2|TRBV7-4|NA
CASSLLRVDGYTF
TGTGCCAGCAGCTTACTCAGGGTTGATGGCTACACCTTC
>NA|TRBJ2-1|TRBV7-3|NA
CASSFQGLPNEQFF
TGTGCCAGCAGCTTCCAAGGACTTCCAAATGAGCAGTTCTTC
>NA|TRBJ2-7|TRBV6-1|medium-sized
CASSEQGIGLQASYEQYF
TGTGCCAGCAGTGAACAGGGAATTGGGCTCCAGGCGTCCTACGAGCAGTACTTC
>NA|TRBJ2-3|TRBV10-3|NA
CAISESGASTDTQYF
TGTGCCATCAGTGAGTCGGGGGCTAGCACAGATACGCAGTATTTT
>NA|TRBJ2-7|TRBV7-8|once
CASSLGQGLLSYEQYF
TGTGCCAGCAGCTTAGGTCAAGGTCTACTCTCCTACGAGCAGTACTTC